Below are 21 T cell receptor beta chains sequenced from a single sample in a study of control samples from healthy donors and cancer patients. TCRdb keeps only in-frame clones here, not all; method: immunoSEQ multiplex PCR. The top ten clones hold less than 8.5% of a sample with about 140,000 clones, about 90% of them seen once. Sequencing was carried out using blood. Receptor source: a man aged 18 to 30 in good health.

This sequence joins TRBV6-5 and TRBJ2-7, with D maybe TRBD2 (6 bases). The germline V and J ends were trimmed by 2 bases and 2 bases, with 10 bases remaining between them. This CDR3 is 14 amino acids long. CDR1 MNHEY and CDR2 SVGAGI come from the germline V gene. The CDR3 is CASSYRAGTYEQYF. The CDR3 DNA reads TGTGCCAGCAGTTACCGGGCGGGAACCTACGAGCAGTACTTC.

On this clone: A far larger clone differs by one base, so this is likely a read error. The rearrangement joins TRBV13 to TRBJ2-2; TRBD2 is a possible D gene (6 bases). The V end lost 6 bases, the J end lost 6 bases, and 14 bases lay between the germline ends. This CDR3 has 14 residues. Germline CDR1 PRHDT, CDR2 FYEKMQ (reference sequence). CDR3 protein: CASRQGTCAGELFF. CDR3 bases: TGTGCCAGCAGACAAGGGACTTGTGCCGGGGAGCTGTTTTTT. Combining the CDR3 with reference TRBV13 and TRBJ2-2 gives the whole variable domain AAGVIQSPRHLIKEKRETATLKCYPIPRHDTVYWYQQGPGQDPQFLISFYEKMQSDKGSIPDRFSAQQFSDYHSELNMSSLELGDSALYFCASRQGTCAGELFFGEGSRLTVL.

The CDR3 nucleotides are TGTGCCAGCAGCTTAACCGCCGGATACACTGAAGCTTTCTTT. Encoded protein: CASSLTAGYTEAFF. This sequence joins TRBV7-3 and TRBJ1-1, with D uncertain. The germline V and J ends were trimmed by 0 bases and 3 bases, with 8 bases remaining between them. CDR1 and CDR2 from the germline V gene are SGHTA and FQGTGA. The length of the CDR3 is 14 residues.

The chain combines TRBV27 with TRBJ2-1; TRBD2 matches 8 bases. V shed 2 bases and J 12 bases; nucleotides not matched to a gene: 18. Germline lookup yields CDR1 MNHEY and CDR2 SMNVEV (reference sequence). This CDR3 is built from 17 residues. The DNA for the CDR3 is TGTGCCAGCAGTTTACAGGTCGGGGGGGCCCTCGATGTGAGGCAGTTCTTC. Its translation: CASSLQVGGALDVRQFF.

The chain has TRBV9 and TRBJ1-1; unclear D gene. This CDR3 is built from 15 residues. Trimming stripped 1 base from V and 1 base from J, with 11 bases between. Germline assignment: CDR1 SGDLS and CDR2 YYNGEE. The CDR3 DNA sequence: TGTGCCAGCAGCGTAAGTAAGACTCCGAACACTGAAGCTTTCTTT. It codes for CASSVSKTPNTEAFF. The complete variable domain, with remaining parts taken from reference TRBV9 and TRBJ1-1, reads DSGVTQTPKHLITATGQRVTLRCSPRSGDLSVYWYQQSLDQGLQFLIQYYNGEERAKGNILERFSAQQFPDLHSELNLSSLELGDSALYFCASSVSKTPNTEAFFGQGTRLTVV.

The chain couples TRBV27 to TRBJ2-3; D gene uncertain. Trimming cost V 0 bases and J 6 bases, with 16 bases left between them. The CDR3 extends over 16 amino acids. Per the germline V gene, CDR1 is MNHEY and CDR2 is SMNVEV (reference sequence). This CDR3 is CASSLSSVSGMDTQYF. The CDR3 nucleotides are TGTGCCAGCAGTTTATCGAGCGTCTCGGGTATGGATACGCAGTATTTT.

The chain has TRBV4-1 and TRBJ2-7, with TRBD1 as a possible D gene (5 bases). Germline loops: CDR1 MGHRA, CDR2 YSYEKL. V was trimmed by 0 bases and J by 7 bases, leaving 19 bases between them. The CDR3 runs 16 residues. The CDR3 bases are TGCGCCAGCAGCCAAGATGCAGGGATGGGAATTGGTGAGCAGTACTTC. This translates into CASSQDAGMGIGEQYF.

The chain recombines TRBV5-5 with TRBJ2-7, with D perhaps matching TRBD2 (6 bases). Germline assignment: CDR1 SGHKS and CDR2 YYEKEE (reference sequence). V lost 3 bases, J lost 4 bases, and 14 bases lay in between. This CDR3 spans 14 amino acids. The CDR3 coding sequence is TGTGCCAGCAGCTATGCGGGGCTGGGATACGAGCAGTACTTC. As protein: CASSYAGLGYEQYF.

V usage is TRBV7-6 and J usage is TRBJ1-1; no definite D call. This CDR3 spans 16 amino acids. V lost 2 bases and J 1 base, leaving 14 bases between the germline ends. Germline values: CDR1 SGHVS, CDR2 FNYEAQ. CDR3 loop: CASSLKVSGGNTEAFF. The CDR3 DNA is TGTGCCAGCAGCTTAAAGGTTAGCGGAGGGAACACTGAAGCTTTCTTT.

J is TRBJ1-1 and V is TRBV2, with 7 bases identical to TRBD1. The junction had 10 bases not matched to a gene; V was cut back by 6 bases and J by 3 bases. Germline V CDR1 and CDR2: SNHLY, FYNNEI. This CDR3 has 15 amino acids. CDR3: CASRGTTGRDTEAFF. The CDR3 DNA reads TGTGCCAGCAGGGGAACGACAGGGCGGGACACTGAAGCTTTCTTT. Variable domain in full (rest from reference TRBV2 and TRBJ1-1): EPEVTQTPSHQVTQMGQEVILRCVPISNHLYFYWYRQILGQKVEFLVSFYNNEISEKSEIFDDQFSVERPDGSNFTLKIRSTKLEDSAMYFCASRGTTGRDTEAFFGQGTRLTVV.

The chain links TRBV28 to TRBJ1-2; unclear D gene. Deletions cut 8 bases from V and 4 bases from J, with 14 bases between. The CDR3 extends over 13 amino acids. Per germline, CDR1 MDHEN and CDR2 SYDVKM. CDR3 protein: CASHRRVGYGYTF. CDR3 coding DNA: TGTGCCAGCCACCGGCGCGTTGGCTATGGCTACACCTTC.

The chain recombines TRBV5-1 with TRBJ1-6, with a tentative D call TRBD1 (6 bases). The germline V gene encodes CDR1 SGHRS and CDR2 YFSETQ. The CDR3 contains 16 residues. V was pared by 5 bases and J by 14 bases, with 26 bases between. CDR3 sequence (DNA): TGCGCCAGCAGAATCGACCCGGTTACAGGGAGTAGTGCCCTCCACTTT. Protein: CASRIDPVTGSSALHF.

The V gene is TRBV7-9, the J gene TRBJ1-2, with a possible D match to TRBD1 (5 bases). The V gene lost 6 bases and the J gene lost 2 bases, with 13 bases spanning the gap. This CDR3 has 14 residues. From germline, CDR1 is SEHNR and CDR2 FQNEAQ (reference sequence). CDR3 DNA sequence: TGTGCCAGCAGACCGGGCGGGGGAAACTATGGCTACACCTTC. Translated, it gives CASRPGGGNYGYTF.

This chain joins TRBV11-2 and TRBJ2-7; D is tentatively TRBD1 or TRBD2 (5 bases each). Trimming stripped 2 bases from V and 3 bases from J, with 11 bases between. The CDR3 spans 14 residues. Germline loops: CDR1 SGHAT, CDR2 FQNNGV. CDR3 nucleotide sequence: TGTGCCAGCAGCTTATTCGGGACGGACTACGAGCAGTACTTC. Protein: CASSLFGTDYEQYF.

The genes are TRBV5-5 and TRBJ2-3, with 7 bases that match TRBD2. Trimming cost V 1 base and J 6 bases; bases outside gene matches: 14. The CDR3 totals 17 residues. Germline V gives CDR1 SGHKS, CDR2 YYEKEE (reference sequence). For the CDR3, the DNA is TGTGCCAGCAGCTTGTTAACGCGCGGGGGACCGGGGGATACGCAGTATTTT. Translation gives CASSLLTRGGPGDTQYF.

In this sample, this clone turned up a few times. The chain combines TRBV3-1 (or the pseudogene TRBV3-2) with TRBJ1-2; no reliable D call. Germline assignment: CDR1 LGHDT and CDR2 YNNKEL (reference sequence). V was trimmed by 0 bases and J by 4 bases, leaving 3 bases between them. This CDR3 is built from 12 residues. The CDR3 DNA sequence: TGTGCCAGCAGCCAAGATGTCTATGGCTACACCTTC. Protein sequence: CASSQDVYGYTF.

The V and J genes are TRBV3-1 (or the pseudogene TRBV3-2) and TRBJ2-1; TRBD1 or TRBD2 may be the D gene (6 bases each). V was trimmed by 0 bases and J by 0 bases, leaving 12 bases between them. CDR1 and CDR2 (germline): LGHDT, YNNKEL (reference sequence). The CDR3 is 17 residues long. The CDR3 sequence is CASSQERGGSSYNEQFF. The CDR3 DNA sequence: TGTGCCAGCAGCCAAGAGCGAGGGGGGAGCTCCTACAATGAGCAGTTCTTC.

The CDR3 protein is CASSMDRGQNTEAFF. In nucleotides, the CDR3 is TGTGCCAGTAGTATGGACAGGGGGCAGAACACTGAAGCTTTCTTT. V usage is TRBV19 and J usage is TRBJ1-1, with 11 bases fitting TRBD1. The germline CDR1 and CDR2 sequences are LNHDA and SQIVND (reference sequence). J was trimmed by 1 base and V by 3 bases; bases with no gene match: 1. The CDR3 covers 15 residues.

This clone was detected only a few times. The chain couples TRBV28 to TRBJ1-2; the match to TRBD1 covers 7 bases. Trimming cost V 1 base and J 8 bases; bases outside gene matches: 7. The CDR3 has 14 amino acids. Germline V lookup: CDR1 MDHEN, CDR2 SYDVKM. CDR3 sequence (DNA): TGTGCCAGCAGTTTATCCGGGACAGTAAGAGGCTACACCTTC. Translation: CASSLSGTVRGYTF.

The chain uses TRBV5-1 and TRBJ2-1; 8 bases fit TRBD2. V lost 4 bases and J lost 5; bases outside the gene matches: 8. The CDR3 runs to 15 residues. The V gene's germline CDR1 is SGHRS and CDR2 YFSETQ. CDR3 coding DNA: TGCGCCAGCAGCCCCGCGGGGGGTTTAAACAATGAGCAGTTCTTC. Encoded protein: CASSPAGGLNNEQFF.

This chain connects TRBV7-3 to TRBJ1-5; possibly TRBD1 for D (5 bases). V shed 1 base and J shed 2 bases, with 15 bases lying between them. Germline CDR1 and CDR2: SGHTA and FQGTGA. This CDR3 has 17 amino acids. CDR3 in amino acids: CASSLNCRAGCNQPQHF. Written as DNA, the CDR3 is TGTGCCAGCAGCTTAAATTGTAGGGCAGGGTGCAATCAGCCCCAGCATTTT.